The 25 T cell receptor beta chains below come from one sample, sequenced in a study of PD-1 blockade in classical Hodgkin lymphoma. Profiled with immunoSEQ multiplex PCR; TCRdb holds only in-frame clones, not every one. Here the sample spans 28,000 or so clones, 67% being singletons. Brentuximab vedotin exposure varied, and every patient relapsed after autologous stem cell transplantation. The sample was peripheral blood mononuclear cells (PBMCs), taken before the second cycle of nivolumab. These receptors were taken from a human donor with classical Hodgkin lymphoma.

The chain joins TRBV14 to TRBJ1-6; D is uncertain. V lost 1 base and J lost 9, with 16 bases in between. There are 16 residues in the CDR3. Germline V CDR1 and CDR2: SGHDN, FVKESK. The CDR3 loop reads CASSQVYPPGASPLHF. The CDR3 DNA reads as TGTGCCAGCAGCCAAGTCTACCCTCCGGGAGCTTCACCCCTCCACTTT.

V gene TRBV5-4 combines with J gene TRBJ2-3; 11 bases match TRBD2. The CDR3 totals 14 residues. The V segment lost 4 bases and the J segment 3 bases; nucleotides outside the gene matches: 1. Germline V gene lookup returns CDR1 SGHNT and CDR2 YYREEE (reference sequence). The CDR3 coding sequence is TGTGCCAGCAGCCCTAGCGGGAGGACAGATACGCAGTATTTT. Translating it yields CASSPSGRTDTQYF. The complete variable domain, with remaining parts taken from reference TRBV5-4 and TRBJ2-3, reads ETGVTQSPTHLIKTRGQQVTLRCSSQSGHNTVSWYQQALGQGPQFIFQYYREEENGRGNFPPRFSGLQFPNYSSELNVNALELDDSALYLCASSPSGRTDTQYFGPGTRLTVL.

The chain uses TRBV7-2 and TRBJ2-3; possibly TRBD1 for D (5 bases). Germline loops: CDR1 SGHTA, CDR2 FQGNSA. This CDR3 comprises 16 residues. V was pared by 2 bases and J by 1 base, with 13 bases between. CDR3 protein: CASSLMPGSGTDTQYF. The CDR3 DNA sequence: TGTGCCAGCAGCTTAATGCCAGGGTCAGGCACAGATACGCAGTATTTT. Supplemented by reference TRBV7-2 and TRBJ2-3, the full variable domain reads GAGVSQSPSNKVTEKGKDVELRCDPISGHTALYWYRQSLGQGLEFLIYFQGNSAPDKSGLPSDRFSAERTGGSVSTLTIQRTQQEDSAVYLCASSLMPGSGTDTQYFGPGTRLTVL.

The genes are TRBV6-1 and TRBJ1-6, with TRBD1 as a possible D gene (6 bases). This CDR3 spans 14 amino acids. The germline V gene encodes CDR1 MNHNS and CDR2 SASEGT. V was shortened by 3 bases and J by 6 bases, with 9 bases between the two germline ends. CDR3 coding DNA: TGTGCCAGCAGTGATGCCAGGGGTAATTCACCCCTCCACTTT. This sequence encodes CASSDARGNSPLHF.

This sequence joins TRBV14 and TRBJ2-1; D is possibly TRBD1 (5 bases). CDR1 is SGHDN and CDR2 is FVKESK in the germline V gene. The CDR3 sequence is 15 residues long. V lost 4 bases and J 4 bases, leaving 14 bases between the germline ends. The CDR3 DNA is TGTGCCAGCAGCCCGTTTGGGGCCCTATACAATGAGCAGTTCTTC. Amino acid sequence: CASSPFGALYNEQFF.

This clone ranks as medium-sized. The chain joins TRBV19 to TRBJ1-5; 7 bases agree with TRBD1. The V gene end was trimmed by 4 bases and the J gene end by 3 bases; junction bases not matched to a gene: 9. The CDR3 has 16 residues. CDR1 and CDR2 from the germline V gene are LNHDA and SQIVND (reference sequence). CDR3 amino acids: CASSSRGQKLNQPQHF. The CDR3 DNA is TGTGCCAGTAGTAGTCGGGGACAGAAACTCAATCAGCCCCAGCATTTT.

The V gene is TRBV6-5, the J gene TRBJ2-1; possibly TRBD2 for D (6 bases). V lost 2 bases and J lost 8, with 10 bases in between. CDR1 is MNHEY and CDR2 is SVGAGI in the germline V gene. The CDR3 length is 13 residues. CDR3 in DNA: TGTGCCAGCAGTTACAGGGGACTGGATGAGCAGTTCTTC. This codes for CASSYRGLDEQFF.

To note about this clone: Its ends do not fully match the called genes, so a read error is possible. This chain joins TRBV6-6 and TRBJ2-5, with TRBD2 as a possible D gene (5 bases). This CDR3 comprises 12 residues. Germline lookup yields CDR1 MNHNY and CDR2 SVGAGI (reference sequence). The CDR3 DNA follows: TGTGTCAGCACGGGATTTGGAGAGACCCAGTACTTC. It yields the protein CVSTGFGETQYF.

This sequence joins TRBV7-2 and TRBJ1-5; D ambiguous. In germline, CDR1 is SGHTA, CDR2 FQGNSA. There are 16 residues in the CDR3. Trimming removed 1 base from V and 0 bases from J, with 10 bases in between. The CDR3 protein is CASSLVAGYSNQPQHF. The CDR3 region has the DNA TGTGCCAGCAGCTTAGTTGCTGGATATAGCAATCAGCCCCAGCATTTT.

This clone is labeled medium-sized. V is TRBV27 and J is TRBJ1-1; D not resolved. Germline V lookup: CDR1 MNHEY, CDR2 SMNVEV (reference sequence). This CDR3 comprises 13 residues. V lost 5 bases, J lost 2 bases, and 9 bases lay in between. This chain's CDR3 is CASSVQYNTEAFF. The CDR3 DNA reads TGTGCCAGCAGTGTTCAGTATAACACTGAAGCTTTCTTT.

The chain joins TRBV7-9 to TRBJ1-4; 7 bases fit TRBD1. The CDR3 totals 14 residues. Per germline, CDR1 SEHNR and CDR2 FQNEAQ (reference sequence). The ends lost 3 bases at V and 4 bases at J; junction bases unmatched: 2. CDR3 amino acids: CASSLGQLNEKLFF. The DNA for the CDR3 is TGTGCCAGCAGCTTGGGACAGCTTAATGAAAAACTGTTTTTT.

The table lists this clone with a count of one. Written as DNA, the CDR3 is TGTGCCAGCAGTTACCTGCGGACAGGGGGAACGGGCTACACCTTC. It yields the protein CASSYLRTGGTGYTF. The chain carries TRBV6-5 and TRBJ1-2, with TRBD1 identical over 10 bases. Looked up from germline, CDR1 is MNHEY and CDR2 is SVGAGI. The CDR3 has 15 amino acids. Unmatched junction bases numbered 8, after V lost 2 bases and J lost 8 bases.

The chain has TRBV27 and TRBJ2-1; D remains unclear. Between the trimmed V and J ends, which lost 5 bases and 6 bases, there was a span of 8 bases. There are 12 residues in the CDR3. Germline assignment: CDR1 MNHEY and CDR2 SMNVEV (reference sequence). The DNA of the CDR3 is TGTGCCAGCAGTCGGGTACGCAATGAGCAGTTCTTC. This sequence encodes CASSRVRNEQFF.

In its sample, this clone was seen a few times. The CDR3 sequence is CAISTGPLYGYTF. CDR3 sequence (DNA): TGTGCCATCAGTACTGGACCTCTATATGGCTACACCTTC. The chain joins TRBV10-3 to TRBJ1-2; D remains unclear. The CDR3 is made up of 13 amino acids. Germline values: CDR1 ENHRY, CDR2 SYGVKD. The germline V and J ends were trimmed by 5 bases and 5 bases, with 12 bases remaining between them.

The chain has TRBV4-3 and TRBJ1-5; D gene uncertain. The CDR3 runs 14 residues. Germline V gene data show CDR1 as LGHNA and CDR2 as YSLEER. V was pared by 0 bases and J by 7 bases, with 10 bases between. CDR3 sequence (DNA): TGCGCCAGCAGCCAAGATAGTACCGGACAGCCCCAGCATTTT. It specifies CASSQDSTGQPQHF.

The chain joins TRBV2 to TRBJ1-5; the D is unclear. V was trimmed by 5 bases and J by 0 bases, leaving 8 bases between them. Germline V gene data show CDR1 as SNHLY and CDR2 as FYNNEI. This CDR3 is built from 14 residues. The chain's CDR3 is CASSSDTSNQPQHF. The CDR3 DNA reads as TGTGCCAGCAGTTCCGACACTAGCAATCAGCCCCAGCATTTT.

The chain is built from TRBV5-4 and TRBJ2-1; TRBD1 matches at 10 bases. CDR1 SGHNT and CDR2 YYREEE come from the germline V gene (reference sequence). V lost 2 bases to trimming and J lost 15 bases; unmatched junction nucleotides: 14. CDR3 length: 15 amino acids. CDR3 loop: CASSFYTRDRGRLFF. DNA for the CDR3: TGTGCCAGCAGCTTCTATACCCGGGACAGGGGAAGGCTGTTCTTC.

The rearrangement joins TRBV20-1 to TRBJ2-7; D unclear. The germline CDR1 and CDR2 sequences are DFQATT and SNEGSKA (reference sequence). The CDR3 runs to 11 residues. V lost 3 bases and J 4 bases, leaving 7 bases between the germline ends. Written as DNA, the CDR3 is TGCAGTGCTAGTTCTGGTTACGAGCAGTACTTC. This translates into CSASSGYEQYF.

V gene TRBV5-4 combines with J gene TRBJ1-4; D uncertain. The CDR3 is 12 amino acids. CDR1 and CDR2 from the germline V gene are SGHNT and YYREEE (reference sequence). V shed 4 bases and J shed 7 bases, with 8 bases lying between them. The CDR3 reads CASSQLSEKLFF. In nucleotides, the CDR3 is TGTGCCAGCAGCCAGTTAAGTGAAAAACTGTTTTTT.

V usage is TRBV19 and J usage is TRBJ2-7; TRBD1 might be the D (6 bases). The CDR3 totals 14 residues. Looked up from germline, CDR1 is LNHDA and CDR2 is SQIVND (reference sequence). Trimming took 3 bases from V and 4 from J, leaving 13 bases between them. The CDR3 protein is CASSMGQGRYEQYF. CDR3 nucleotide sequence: TGTGCCAGTAGTATGGGGCAGGGGAGATACGAGCAGTACTTC.

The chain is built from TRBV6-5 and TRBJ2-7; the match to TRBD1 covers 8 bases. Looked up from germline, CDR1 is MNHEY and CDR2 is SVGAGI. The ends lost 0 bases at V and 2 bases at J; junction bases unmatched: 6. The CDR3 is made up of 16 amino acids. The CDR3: CASSYSGDRIPYEQYF. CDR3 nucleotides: TGTGCCAGCAGTTACTCGGGGGACAGGATCCCCTACGAGCAGTACTTC.

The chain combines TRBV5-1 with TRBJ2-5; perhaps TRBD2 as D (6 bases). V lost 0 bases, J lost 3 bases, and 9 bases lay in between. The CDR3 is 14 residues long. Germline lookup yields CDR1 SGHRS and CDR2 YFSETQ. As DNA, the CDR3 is TGCGCCAGCAGCTTGGGACTAGTTAAAGAGACCCAGTACTTC. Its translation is CASSLGLVKETQYF.

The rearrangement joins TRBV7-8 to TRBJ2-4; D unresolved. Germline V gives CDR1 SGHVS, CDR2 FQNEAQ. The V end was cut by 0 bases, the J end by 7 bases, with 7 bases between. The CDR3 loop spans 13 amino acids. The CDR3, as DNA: TGTGCCAGCAGCTTAGCGCCCGGGAACATTCAGTACTTC. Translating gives CASSLAPGNIQYF.

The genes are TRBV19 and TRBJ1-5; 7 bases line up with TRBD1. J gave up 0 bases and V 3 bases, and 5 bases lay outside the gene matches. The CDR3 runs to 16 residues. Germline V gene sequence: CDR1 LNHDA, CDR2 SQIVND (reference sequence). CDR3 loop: CASSMQGGNSNQPQHF. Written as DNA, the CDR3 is TGTGCCAGTAGTATGCAGGGGGGGAATAGCAATCAGCCCCAGCATTTT. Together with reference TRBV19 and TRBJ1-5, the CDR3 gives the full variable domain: DGGITQSPKYLFRKEGQNVTLSCEQNLNHDAMYWYRQDPGQGLRLIYYSQIVNDFQKGDIAEGYSVSREKKESFPLTVTSAQKNPTAFYLCASSMQGGNSNQPQHFGDGTRLSIL.

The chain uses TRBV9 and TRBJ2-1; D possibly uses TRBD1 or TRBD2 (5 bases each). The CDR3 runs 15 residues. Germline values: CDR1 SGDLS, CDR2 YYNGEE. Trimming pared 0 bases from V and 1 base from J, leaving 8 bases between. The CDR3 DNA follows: TGTGCCAGCAGCGTAGGAGGGGCTTCCTACAATGAGCAGTTCTTC. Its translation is CASSVGGASYNEQFF.